This T cell receptor (beta chain) is drawn from a study of hypomethylating agent response in myelodysplastic syndrome (dated by TCRdb to the early 2020s). Some background on the complete study: Patients were treated with the hypomethylating agents azacitidine (about 75% of the 11) or decitabine (3 of 11). A mean patient age of around 70 +/- 6 years was recorded, and a diploid cytogenetic profile was observed most commonly. Roughly 6 patients responded with complete response or hematologic improvement, and roughly five patients were non-responders. The cohort was composed of fewer than ten male and 2 female myelodysplastic syndrome patients. TET2 mutation was identified most frequently, being present in 5 of 11 patients. Complete response or hematologic improvement counted as response, and patients meeting neither criterion were classed as non-responders. Paper-wide results and their limitations: Whether the shared GLIPH2 clusters possibly recognize novel MDS antigens was not confirmed and still needs to be tested experimentally. The cohort was small, with only ten to twelve patients analyzed. Healthy control donors were not age-matched to MDS patients, which could have impacted the MDS versus healthy comparison. After hypomethylating agent treatment, no significant change in richness, rarefaction diversity or clonality was seen, either across all patients or within response groups. Novel clonotypes emerged more often in responders, while non-responders showed more contracted clonotypes after treatment.

The library was made by the immunoSEQ multiplex PCR assay. Survey resolution was applied, with two replicates of around 200 ng each being run for a total of about 400 ng of DNA per sample. Using multiplex PCR primers aimed at V and J genes, the hsTCRB kit picked up rearranged TCRB sequences in genomic DNA. The first PCR used the QIAGEN Multiplex PCR Kit for around 33 cycles to amplify the CDR3 region. An approximately 8-cycle second PCR added sample barcodes and Illumina adapters to each replicate. Pooled libraries were quantified using a QuantStudio 6 and the KAPA library quantification kit. Approximately 16 pM of pooled libraries was sequenced on an Illumina MiSeq using 156-cycle single-end reads plus a 15-cycle index read. Under the source paper's analysis protocol: Of approximately 180,000 unique clonotypes, 1.5% to 2% were flagged by VDJdb annotation as previously reported viral-epitope-specific. The immunoSEQ Data Assistant and immunoSEQ Analyzer converted raw reads into normalized, annotated TCRB repertoires. Clonotype analysis used the immunarch R package version 0.6.5 and BioAnalyzer. Every repertoire was downsampled to the clone count of the smallest repertoire before richness was estimated. Clonotypes were classified as expanded, contracted or novel by Fisher's exact tests, with novel defined as zero frequency before treatment. GLIPH2 clustered significantly changed CDR3 beta sequences using simulation_depth=1000 and kmer_min_depth=3, excluding CDR3s shorter than five residues. TCRdb carries this immuneACCESS record with in-frame sequences only. Its versions omit some clonotypes, under half of them owing to an unresolved V gene in the studies checked, with the rest unexplained. That table is the source of V, J and clone size, and D and trimming were worked out from the DNA. A total of thousands of clones appear in this sample, about 88% of them only once. The top ten constitute just under 20% of the sample.

Bulk bone marrow was analyzed without sorting T-cell subsets. Bone marrow from approximately ten myelodysplastic syndrome patients, collected before and after hypomethylating agent therapy, underwent immunosequencing of the TCR beta CDR3 regions. Each patient contributed a baseline bone marrow plus two to three bone marrows at different post-treatment timepoints for longitudinal repertoire tracking. Genomic DNA was extracted from whole bone marrow, and quality was checked by TapeStation, NanoDrop OneC and PicoGreen assays. In the case of this clone: Its antigen is currently not known. Within one base of it there is no much larger clone, and no base qualities were kept.

Specimen: bone marrow, collected before or after starting hypomethylating agent treatment for myelodysplastic syndrome (not recorded which). The source is a human donor with myelodysplastic syndrome.

Here is the DNA: TGTGCCTGGAGTAATTGGGCCGAGTCTTATGGCTACACCTTC. It translates to CAWSNWAESYGYTF. The chain is encoded by TRBV30 joined to TRBJ1-2; no D gene can be assigned with confidence. Looking up the germline V gene (reference sequence) yields CDR1 GTSNPN and CDR2 SVGIG. V was cut back by 2 bases and J by 5 bases, leaving a gap of 15 bases between them. The CDR3 spans 14 residues, from the cysteine through the phenylalanine. CDR3 DNA is the only sequence kept; it has 42 bases, read in frame from the first base. The variable domain in full, with residues beyond the CDR3 obtained from the reference TRBV30 and TRBJ1-2 genes, is SQTIHQWPATLVQPVGSPLSLECTVEGTSNPNLYWYRQAAGRGLQLLFYSVGIGQISSEVPQNLSASRPQDRQFILSSKKLLLSDSGFYLCAWSNWAESYGYTFGSGTRLTVV.